A selection of T cell receptor beta chains follows, all from one sample in a study of CD8 T cells in ankylosing spondylitis. A single record per CDR3 protein comes from TCRdb applying MiXCR to the 5' RACE reads. Of under 850,000 distinct CDR3 sequences in the sample, roughly 19% were seen once. The sequenced material came from blood, either unsorted or a sorted T cell fraction (not recorded which). These receptors were taken from a male donor with ankylosing spondylitis. Each CDR3 is given with its conserved first and last residue. The D gene is left open where the match is weak.

V	J	D	CDR3
TRBV20-1	TRBJ1-1	NA	CSARDEGLKAFF
TRBV12-3/TRBV12-4	TRBJ2-4	NA	CASSLEAGDIQYF
TRBV7-9	TRBJ2-1	NA	CASSLGAFSYNEQFF
TRBV9	TRBJ2-4	NA	CASSGLMDIQYF
TRBV29-1	TRBJ1-2	NA	CSVDTNYGYTF
TRBV15	TRBJ2-1	TRBD2	CATSSRLSSGGISSYNEQFF
TRBV2	TRBJ2-2	NA	CASGRDGSGELFF
TRBV2	TRBJ1-2	NA	CASSKSGGNGYTF
TRBV6-1	TRBJ2-3	TRBD2	CASSKLASSTDTQYF
TRBV4-1	TRBJ1-1	NA	CASSQESQDTEAFF
TRBV6-2/TRBV6-3	TRBJ2-2	TRBD2	CASSYGTLVGLAGGIAGELFF
TRBV29-1	TRBJ2-7	NA	CSVAEEGISYEQYF
TRBV12-3/TRBV12-4	TRBJ2-1	NA	CASSSVGGNEQFF
TRBV12-3/TRBV12-4	TRBJ1-2	NA	CASSYSGVNYGYTF
TRBV9	TRBJ2-3	NA	CASRGRRGTDTQYF